These 29 T cell receptor beta chains share one sample of origin, sequenced in a study of cytotoxic CD8 clonotypes in ibrutinib-treated CLL. Method: immunoSEQ multiplex PCR; TCRdb's copy keeps in-frame clones and lacks some. The repertoire holds approximately 53,000 clones, 83% seen once, with 20% in the top ten. The sample in question was PBMCs, obtained after 24 months of ibrutinib treatment. Receptor source: a human donor with chronic lymphocytic leukemia.

This chain links TRBV2 with TRBJ2-3; 7 bases match TRBD2. The V gene's germline CDR1 is SNHLY and CDR2 FYNNEI. The CDR3 has 17 residues. V was pared by 2 bases and J by 3 bases, with 11 bases of the junction left unmatched. CDR3 sequence: CASSEIWVAGPTDTQYF. CDR3 in DNA: TGTGCCAGCAGTGAAATCTGGGTAGCGGGCCCAACAGATACGCAGTATTTT. The variable domain in full, with the rest retrieved from reference TRBV2 and TRBJ2-3, is EPEVTQTPSHQVTQMGQEVILRCVPISNHLYFYWYRQILGQKVEFLVSFYNNEISEKSEIFDDQFSVERPDGSNFTLKIRSTKLEDSAMYFCASSEIWVAGPTDTQYFGPGTRLTVL.

The CDR3 DNA reads as TGTGCCAGCGGTGGACAGGGGGCAGGCTATGGCTACACCTTC. It encodes CASGGQGAGYGYTF. V and J are TRBV28 and TRBJ1-2; 11 bases map to TRBD1. V trimming: 8 bases; J trimming: 4 bases; junction bases outside the gene matches: 6. Germline V gene sequence: CDR1 MDHEN, CDR2 SYDVKM. This CDR3 is built from 14 residues.

This clone was seen a single time. The rearrangement links TRBV10-3 to TRBJ2-1; 8 bases fit TRBD2. Trimming cost V 9 bases and J 6 bases; bases outside gene matches: 13. Germline assignment: CDR1 ENHRY and CDR2 SYGVKD. This CDR3 contains 15 residues. CDR3 sequence reads: CAIAQSGRSGNEQFF. The CDR3 DNA reads as TGTGCCATAGCCCAGAGCGGGAGATCGGGCAATGAGCAGTTCTTC.

The chain is built from TRBV10-1 and TRBJ2-3; no clear D. The germline V gene has CDR1 WNHNN and CDR2 SYGVQD (reference sequence). The CDR3 runs 12 residues. Trimming left V 6 bases short and J 6 bases short, with 10 bases between. The CDR3 sequence: CASRRTVDTQYF. As DNA, the CDR3 is TGCGCCAGCAGGAGAACAGTCGATACGCAGTATTTT.

The V call is TRBV7-2, the J call TRBJ1-1; maybe TRBD1 (5 bases). This CDR3 contains 14 residues. CDR1 is SGHTA and CDR2 is FQGNSA in the germline V gene. V was clipped by 3 bases and J by 7 bases, with 15 bases between them. As DNA, the CDR3 is TGTGCCAGCAGCTTTACAGGCGAGTCTTTTGAAGCTTTCTTT. Translating it yields CASSFTGESFEAFF. Using reference TRBV7-2 and TRBJ1-1 for the parts outside the CDR3, the full variable domain is GAGVSQSPSNKVTEKGKDVELRCDPISGHTALYWYRQSLGQGLEFLIYFQGNSAPDKSGLPSDRFSAERTGGSVSTLTIQRTQQEDSAVYLCASSFTGESFEAFFGQGTRLTVV.

This clone has just one count. The genes are TRBV19 and TRBJ1-2; D might be TRBD1 (6 bases). Germline V gene lookup returns CDR1 LNHDA and CDR2 SQIVND (reference sequence). Trimming took 0 bases from V and 4 from J, leaving 12 bases between them. There are 15 residues in the CDR3. CDR3 protein: CASSIEGAPSYGYTF. Written as DNA, the CDR3 is TGTGCCAGTAGTATAGAGGGGGCGCCGAGCTATGGCTACACCTTC. Full variable domain (outside the CDR3, taken from reference TRBV19 and TRBJ1-2): DGGITQSPKYLFRKEGQNVTLSCEQNLNHDAMYWYRQDPGQGLRLIYYSQIVNDFQKGDIAEGYSVSREKKESFPLTVTSAQKNPTAFYLCASSIEGAPSYGYTFGSGTRLTVV.

The chain is built from TRBV18 and TRBJ1-1; TRBD1 matches at 7 bases. This CDR3 region has 18 residues. Germline trimming cut 1 base from V and 1 base from J; bases unmatched to any gene: 12. Germline-derived CDR1 and CDR2 are KGHSH and LQKENI. The CDR3 DNA sequence: TGTGCCAGCTCACCACGACAAATCAAAGGGGGCACGAACACTGAAGCTTTCTTT. Its translation: CASSPRQIKGGTNTEAFF.

The chain is built from TRBV5-4 and TRBJ2-3, with 7 bases matching TRBD1. Looked up from germline, CDR1 is SGHNT and CDR2 is YYREEE (reference sequence). The CDR3 covers 13 residues. J gave up 4 bases and V 4 bases, and 3 bases lay outside the gene matches. CDR3 bases: TGTGCCAGCAGCATGGGACAGCCAGATACGCAGTATTTT. Protein: CASSMGQPDTQYF.

This clone has a single count. The chain carries TRBV7-2 and TRBJ2-7; 14 nucleotides match TRBD2. CDR1 SGHTA and CDR2 FQGNSA come from the germline V gene. After removal of 4 bases from V and 2 bases from J, the junction contained 1 base not matched to a gene. CDR3 size: 15 residues. CDR3 in amino acids: CASSWTSGRTYEQYF. The DNA of the CDR3 is TGTGCCAGCAGCTGGACTAGCGGGAGGACCTACGAGCAGTACTTC.

This clone has more than one count but fewer than ten. V is TRBV27 and J is TRBJ2-7; D remains ambiguous. The CDR3 is 14 amino acids. Germline CDR1 and CDR2: MNHEY and SMNVEV (reference sequence). V shed 2 bases and J shed 0 bases, with 8 bases lying between them. CDR3 loop: CASSLTYNSYEQYF. CDR3 sequence (DNA): TGTGCCAGCAGTTTAACCTACAACTCCTACGAGCAGTACTTC.

For the CDR3, the DNA is TGTGCCAGCAGCTTAGCGCCCCGAGGGTTGGAGACCCAGTACTTC. Residues: CASSLAPRGLETQYF. The V gene is TRBV13, the J gene TRBJ2-5; tentative D call: TRBD2 (5 bases). CDR1 and CDR2 from the germline V gene are PRHDT and FYEKMQ (reference sequence). This CDR3 contains 15 residues. V gave up 1 base and J gave up 5 bases, with 14 bases separating them.

The V and J genes are TRBV6-5 and TRBJ2-1; perhaps TRBD2 as D (6 bases). This CDR3 contains 15 residues. Germline-derived CDR1 and CDR2 are MNHEY and SVGAGI. V was clipped by 7 bases and J by 7 bases, with 20 bases between them. CDR3 nucleotides: TGTGCCAGCACCGGGACGGGGGTGGTGGGGAATGAGCAGTTCTTC. It codes for CASTGTGVVGNEQFF.

J is TRBJ2-2 and V is TRBV18, with D tentatively TRBD1 (5 bases). The CDR3 runs to 15 residues. Germline CDR1 reads KGHSH; CDR2 reads LQKENI. V gave up 4 bases and J gave up 6 bases, with 15 bases separating them. Here the CDR3 reads CASSRRNQGSGELFF. CDR3 sequence (DNA): TGTGCCAGCTCACGTCGGAATCAGGGATCCGGGGAGCTGTTTTTT.

The chain recombines TRBV7-9 with TRBJ2-5; 12 bases map to TRBD2. CDR1 is SEHNR and CDR2 is FQNEAQ in the germline V gene (reference sequence). The CDR3 contains 16 residues. After removal of 5 bases from V and 5 bases from J, the junction contained 9 bases not matched to a gene. The CDR3 sequence: CASSLPGLAGTETQYF. CDR3 in DNA: TGTGCCAGCAGCCTTCCCGGACTAGCGGGAACGGAGACCCAGTACTTC.

The chain uses TRBV7-2 and TRBJ2-1; D gene unclear. CDR3 length: 12 residues. V gave up 1 base and J gave up 4 bases, with 2 bases separating them. The germline V gene encodes CDR1 SGHTA and CDR2 FQGNSA. Here the CDR3 DNA reads TGTGCCAGCAGCTTAGATTACAATGAGCAGTTCTTC. Translated, it gives CASSLDYNEQFF.

The chain combines TRBV7-9 with TRBJ2-7; 13 nucleotides match TRBD2. The ends lost 1 base at V and 5 bases at J; junction bases unmatched: 5. This CDR3 is 16 amino acids long. Germline V lookup: CDR1 SEHNR, CDR2 FQNEAQ (reference sequence). The CDR3 here is CASSLGGLAGADEQYF. The CDR3 DNA is TGTGCCAGCAGCTTAGGCGGACTAGCGGGAGCAGACGAGCAGTACTTC.

The chain couples TRBV5-4 to TRBJ1-5, with 7 bases identical to TRBD1. The J segment lost 4 bases and the V segment lost 1 base, leaving 5 bases of the junction unmatched. The germline CDR1 and CDR2 sequences are SGHNT and YYREEE (reference sequence). The CDR3 is 15 amino acids. CDR3 residues: CASSLLPGGNQPQHF. The CDR3 region has the DNA TGTGCCAGCAGCTTGCTGCCAGGGGGGAATCAGCCCCAGCATTTT.

This clone has a single count. The chain recombines TRBV6-5 with TRBJ1-2; D call uncertain. The CDR3 runs 15 residues. V was trimmed by 6 bases and J by 6 bases, leaving 20 bases between them. Germline V gene sequence: CDR1 MNHEY, CDR2 SVGAGI. The CDR3 reads CASSSDRRTSHGYTF. The DNA of the CDR3 is TGTGCCAGCAGCTCGGATAGGAGGACCTCACATGGCTACACCTTC.

The chain uses TRBV30 and TRBJ2-7; unclear D gene. V lost 2 bases and J lost 3, with 5 bases in between. CDR1 is GTSNPN and CDR2 is SVGIG in the germline V gene (reference sequence). The CDR3 has 11 amino acids. The CDR3: CAWSTRYEQYF. DNA for the CDR3: TGTGCCTGGAGTACCCGCTACGAGCAGTACTTC.

This chain links TRBV7-8 with TRBJ2-1; 8 bases are shared with TRBD1. This CDR3 contains 14 residues. Germline assignment: CDR1 SGHVS and CDR2 FQNEAQ. With 3 bases clipped from V and 4 bases from J, the junction kept 2 bases outside the gene matches. The CDR3 DNA reads as TGTGCCAGCAGCTTCCGGACAGGGTACAATGAGCAGTTCTTC. Translating gives CASSFRTGYNEQFF.

The rearrangement uses TRBV30 and TRBJ1-1; D unresolved. This CDR3 spans 14 amino acids. The germline CDR1 and CDR2 sequences are GTSNPN and SVGIG (reference sequence). The V end was cut by 2 bases, the J end by 1 base, with 11 bases between. The CDR3: CAWSSQATNTEAFF. The CDR3 region has the DNA TGTGCCTGGAGTTCGCAGGCGACGAACACTGAAGCTTTCTTT.

This chain joins TRBV19 and TRBJ2-1; no clear D gene. Germline V gene lookup returns CDR1 LNHDA and CDR2 SQIVND (reference sequence). Trimming removed 6 bases at V and 5 bases at J, with 8 bases between. There are 12 residues in the CDR3. CDR3 sequence (DNA): TGTGCCAGTAGCCCTCGCCACAATGAGCAGTTCTTC. It is translated as CASSPRHNEQFF. Full variable domain (remainder filled in from reference TRBV19 and TRBJ2-1): DGGITQSPKYLFRKEGQNVTLSCEQNLNHDAMYWYRQDPGQGLRLIYYSQIVNDFQKGDIAEGYSVSREKKESFPLTVTSAQKNPTAFYLCASSPRHNEQFFGPGTRLTVL.

This rearrangement joins TRBV2 to TRBJ2-7; D may be TRBD2 (6 bases). This CDR3 is built from 14 residues. The V gene lost 6 bases and the J gene lost 6 bases, with 18 bases spanning the gap. Germline values: CDR1 SNHLY, CDR2 FYNNEI. CDR3 sequence: CASRGVADLGEQYF. Here the CDR3 DNA reads TGTGCCAGCAGGGGAGTAGCGGATCTCGGCGAGCAGTACTTC.

The chain uses TRBV5-4 and TRBJ2-5, with D unclear. The CDR3 totals 11 residues. Germline lookup yields CDR1 SGHNT and CDR2 YYREEE (reference sequence). Trimming pared 4 bases from V and 3 bases from J, leaving 4 bases between. CDR3 in DNA: TGTGCCAGCAGCCGAGAAGAGACCCAGTACTTC. Translating it yields CASSREETQYF.

The CDR3 here is CASSLGTGGEAFF. The CDR3, as DNA: TGTGCCAGCAGCTTAGGGACAGGGGGAGAAGCTTTCTTT. The chain joins TRBV7-2 to TRBJ1-1; 10 bases map to TRBD1. V lost 1 base, J lost 8 bases, and 1 base stayed unmatched. The germline V gene encodes CDR1 SGHTA and CDR2 FQGNSA. This CDR3 is 13 amino acids long.

The chain is built from TRBV10-1 and TRBJ2-5; unclear D gene. The CDR3 spans 13 residues. CDR1 and CDR2 from the germline V gene are WNHNN and SYGVQD (reference sequence). The germline V and J ends were trimmed by 2 bases and 5 bases, with 9 bases remaining between them. Here the CDR3 reads CASSEVLGETQYF. CDR3 coding DNA: TGCGCCAGCAGTGAGGTGTTAGGCGAGACCCAGTACTTC.

This clone was picked up a small number of times. This rearrangement joins TRBV27 to TRBJ2-1; D gene ambiguous. CDR3 size: 11 residues. Germline V lookup: CDR1 MNHEY, CDR2 SMNVEV (reference sequence). V was cut by 3 bases and J by 7 bases, with 4 bases left in between. This CDR3 is CASSLRNEQFF. CDR3 in DNA: TGTGCCAGCAGTTTGAGGAATGAGCAGTTCTTC.

The chain combines TRBV19 with TRBJ2-2; no definite D call. This CDR3 has 13 residues. CDR1 and CDR2 from the germline V gene are LNHDA and SQIVND (reference sequence). The V and J ends lost 4 bases and 0 bases respectively, with 3 bases between them. CDR3 nucleotides: TGTGCCAGTAGTACAGCGAACACCGGGGAGCTGTTTTTT. It codes for CASSTANTGELFF.

The sample holds a few counts of this clone. The J gene is TRBJ2-7, the V gene TRBV27, with TRBD1 as a possible D gene (6 bases). V lost 3 bases and J lost 7, with 16 bases in between. Per the germline V gene, CDR1 is MNHEY and CDR2 is SMNVEV (reference sequence). The CDR3 consists of 14 residues. The DNA for the CDR3 is TGTGCCAGCAGTTTCAGGGGAAAGAGTTGGGAGCAGTACTTC. Translating gives CASSFRGKSWEQYF.